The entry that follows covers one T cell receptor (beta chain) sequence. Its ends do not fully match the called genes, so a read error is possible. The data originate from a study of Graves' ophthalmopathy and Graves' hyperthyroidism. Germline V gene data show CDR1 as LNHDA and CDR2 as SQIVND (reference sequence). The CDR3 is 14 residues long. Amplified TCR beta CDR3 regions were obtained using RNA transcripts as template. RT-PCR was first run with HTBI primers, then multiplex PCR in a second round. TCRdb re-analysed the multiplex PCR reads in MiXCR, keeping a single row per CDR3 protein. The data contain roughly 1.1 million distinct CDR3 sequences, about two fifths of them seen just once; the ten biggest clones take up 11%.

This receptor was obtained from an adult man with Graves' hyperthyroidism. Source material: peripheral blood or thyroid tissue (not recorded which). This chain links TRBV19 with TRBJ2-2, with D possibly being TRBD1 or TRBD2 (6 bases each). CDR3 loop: CASSINPGAGELLF. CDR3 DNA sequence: TGTGCCAGTAGTATAAATCCGGGGGCCGGGGAGCTGTTGTTT.